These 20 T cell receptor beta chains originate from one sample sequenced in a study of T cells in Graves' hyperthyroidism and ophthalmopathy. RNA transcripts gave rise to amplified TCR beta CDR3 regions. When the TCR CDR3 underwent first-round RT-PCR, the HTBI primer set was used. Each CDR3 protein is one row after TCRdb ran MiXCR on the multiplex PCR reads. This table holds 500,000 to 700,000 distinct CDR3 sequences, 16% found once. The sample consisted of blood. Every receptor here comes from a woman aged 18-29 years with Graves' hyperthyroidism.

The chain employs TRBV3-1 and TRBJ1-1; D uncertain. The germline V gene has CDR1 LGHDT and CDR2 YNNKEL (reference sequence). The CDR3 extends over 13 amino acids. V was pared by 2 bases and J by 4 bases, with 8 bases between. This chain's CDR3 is CASSQRSPTEAFF. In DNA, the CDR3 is TGTGCCAGCAGCCAAAGGTCCCCCACTGAAGCTTTCTTT.

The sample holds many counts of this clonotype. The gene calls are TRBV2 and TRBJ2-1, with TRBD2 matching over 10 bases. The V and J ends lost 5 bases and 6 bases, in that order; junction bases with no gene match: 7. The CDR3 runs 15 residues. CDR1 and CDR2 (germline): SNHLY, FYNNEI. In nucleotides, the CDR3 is TGTGCCAGCAGTCCCGGGACTAGCGCCTTCAATGAGCAGTTCTTC. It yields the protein CASSPGTSAFNEQFF.

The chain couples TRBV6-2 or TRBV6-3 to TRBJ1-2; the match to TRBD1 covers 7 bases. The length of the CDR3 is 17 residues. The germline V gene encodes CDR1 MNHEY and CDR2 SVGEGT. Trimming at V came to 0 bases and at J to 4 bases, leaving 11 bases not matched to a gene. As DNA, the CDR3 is TGTGCCAGCAGTTACTCGAAGAGCGAGGGACAGATCTATGGCTACACCTTC. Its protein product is CASSYSKSEGQIYGYTF.

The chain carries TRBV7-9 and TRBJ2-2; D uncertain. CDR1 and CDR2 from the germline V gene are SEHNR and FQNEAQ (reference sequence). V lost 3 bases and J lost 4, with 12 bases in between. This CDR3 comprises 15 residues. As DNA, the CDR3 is TGTGCCAGCAGCTTTGATGGGCCAAGCACCGGGGAGCTGTTTTTT. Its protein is CASSFDGPSTGELFF.

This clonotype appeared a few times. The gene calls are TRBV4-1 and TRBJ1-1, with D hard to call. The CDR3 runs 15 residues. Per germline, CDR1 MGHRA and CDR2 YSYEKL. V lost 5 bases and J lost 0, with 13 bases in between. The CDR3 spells CASSNSLTLNTEAFF. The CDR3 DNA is TGCGCCAGCAGCAACTCCCTGACCCTGAACACTGAAGCTTTCTTT.

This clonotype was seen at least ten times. The CDR3 protein is CASSVTGTGKNIQYF. The CDR3 DNA is TGCGCCAGCAGCGTGACCGGGACAGGAAAAAACATTCAGTACTTC. This chain links TRBV5-1 with TRBJ2-4, with 8 bases identical to TRBD1. Germline V gene sequence: CDR1 SGHRS, CDR2 YFSETQ. With 4 bases clipped from V and 4 bases from J, the junction kept 7 bases outside the gene matches. The CDR3 has 15 residues.

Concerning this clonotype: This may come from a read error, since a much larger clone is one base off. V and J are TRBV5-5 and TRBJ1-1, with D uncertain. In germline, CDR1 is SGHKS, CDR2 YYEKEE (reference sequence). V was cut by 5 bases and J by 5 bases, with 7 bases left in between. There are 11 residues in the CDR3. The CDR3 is CASSRETEAFF. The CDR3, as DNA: TGTGCCAGCAGTCGGGAGACTGAAGCTTTCTTT.

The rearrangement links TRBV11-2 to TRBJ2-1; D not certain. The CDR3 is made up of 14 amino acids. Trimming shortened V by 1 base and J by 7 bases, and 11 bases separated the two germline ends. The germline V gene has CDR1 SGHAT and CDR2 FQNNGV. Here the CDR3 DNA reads TGTGCCAGCAGCTTAGTGGGAATGGGGAATGAGCAGTTCTTC. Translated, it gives CASSLVGMGNEQFF.

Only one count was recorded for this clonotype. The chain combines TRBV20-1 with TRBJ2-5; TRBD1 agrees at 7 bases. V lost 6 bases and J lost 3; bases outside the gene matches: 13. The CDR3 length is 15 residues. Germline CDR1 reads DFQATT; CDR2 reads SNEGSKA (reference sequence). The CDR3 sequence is CSAEGQLPIKETQYF. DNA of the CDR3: TGCAGTGCCGAGGGACAGCTCCCAATTAAAGAGACCCAGTACTTC.

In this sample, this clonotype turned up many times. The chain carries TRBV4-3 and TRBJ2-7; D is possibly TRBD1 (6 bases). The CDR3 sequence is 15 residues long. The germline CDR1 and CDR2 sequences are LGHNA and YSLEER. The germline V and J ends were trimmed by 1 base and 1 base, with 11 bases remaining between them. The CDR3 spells CASSQVRGQSYEQYF. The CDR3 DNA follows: TGCGCCAGCAGCCAAGTGCGCGGACAGTCCTACGAGCAGTACTTC.

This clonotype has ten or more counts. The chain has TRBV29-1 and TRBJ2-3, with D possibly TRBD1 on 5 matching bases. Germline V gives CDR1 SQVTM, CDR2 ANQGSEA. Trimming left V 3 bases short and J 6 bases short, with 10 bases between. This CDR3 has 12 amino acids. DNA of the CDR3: TGCAGCGTTGATATGGGGCGGGATACGCAGTATTTT. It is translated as CSVDMGRDTQYF.

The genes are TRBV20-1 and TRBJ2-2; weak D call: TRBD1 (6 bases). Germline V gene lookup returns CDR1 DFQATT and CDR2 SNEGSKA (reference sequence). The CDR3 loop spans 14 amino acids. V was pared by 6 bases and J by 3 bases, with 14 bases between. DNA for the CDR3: TGCAGTGCCTTTGACAGGTCATACACCGGGGAGCTGTTTTTT. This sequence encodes CSAFDRSYTGELFF.

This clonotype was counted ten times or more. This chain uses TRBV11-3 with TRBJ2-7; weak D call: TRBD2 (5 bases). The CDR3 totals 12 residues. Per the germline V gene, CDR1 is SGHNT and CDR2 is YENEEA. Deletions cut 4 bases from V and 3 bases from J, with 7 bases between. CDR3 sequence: CASSSGGYEQYF. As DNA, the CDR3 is TGTGCCAGCAGCTCCGGAGGCTACGAGCAGTACTTC.

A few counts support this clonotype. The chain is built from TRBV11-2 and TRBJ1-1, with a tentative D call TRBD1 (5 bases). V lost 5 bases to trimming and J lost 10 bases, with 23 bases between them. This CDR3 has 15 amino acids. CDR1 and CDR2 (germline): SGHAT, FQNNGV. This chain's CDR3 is CASSMEVRGFSRAFF. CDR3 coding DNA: TGTGCCAGCAGCATGGAGGTACGGGGGTTCAGTAGAGCTTTCTTT.

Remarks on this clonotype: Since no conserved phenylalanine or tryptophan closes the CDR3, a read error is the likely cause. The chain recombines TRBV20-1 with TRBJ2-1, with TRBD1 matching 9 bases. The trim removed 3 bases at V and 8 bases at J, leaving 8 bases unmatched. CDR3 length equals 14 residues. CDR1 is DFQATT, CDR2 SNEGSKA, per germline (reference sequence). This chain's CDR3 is CSASRDRVLDEQFL. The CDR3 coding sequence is TGCAGTGCTAGCCGGGACAGGGTTTTGGATGAGCAGTTCCTC.

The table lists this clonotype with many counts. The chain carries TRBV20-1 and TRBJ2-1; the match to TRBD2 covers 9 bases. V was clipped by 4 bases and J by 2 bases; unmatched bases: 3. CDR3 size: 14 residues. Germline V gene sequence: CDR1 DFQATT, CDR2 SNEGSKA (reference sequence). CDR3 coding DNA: TGCAGTGCTACTAGCGGGGTGACCTACAATGAGCAGTTCTTC. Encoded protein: CSATSGVTYNEQFF.

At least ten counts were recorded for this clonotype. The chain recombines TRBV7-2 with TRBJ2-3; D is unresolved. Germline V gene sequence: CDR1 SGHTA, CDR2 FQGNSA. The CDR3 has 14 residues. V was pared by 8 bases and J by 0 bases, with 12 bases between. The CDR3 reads CASCTGTSTDTQYF. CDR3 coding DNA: TGTGCCAGCTGTACCGGAACTAGCACAGATACGCAGTATTTT.

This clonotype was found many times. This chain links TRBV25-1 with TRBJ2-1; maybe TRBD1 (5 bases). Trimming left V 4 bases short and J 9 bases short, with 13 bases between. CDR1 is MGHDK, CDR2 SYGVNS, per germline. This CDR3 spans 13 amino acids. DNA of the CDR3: TGTGCCAGCAGTGTCAGGGATGTTGGTGAGCAGTTCTTC. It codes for CASSVRDVGEQFF.

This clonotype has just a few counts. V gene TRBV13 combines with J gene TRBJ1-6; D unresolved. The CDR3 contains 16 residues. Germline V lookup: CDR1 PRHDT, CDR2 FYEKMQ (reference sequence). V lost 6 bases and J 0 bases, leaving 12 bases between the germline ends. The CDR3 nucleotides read TGTGCCAGCAGAAAAGGAGGTAGCTCCTATAATTCACCCCTCCACTTT. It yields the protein CASRKGGSSYNSPLHF.

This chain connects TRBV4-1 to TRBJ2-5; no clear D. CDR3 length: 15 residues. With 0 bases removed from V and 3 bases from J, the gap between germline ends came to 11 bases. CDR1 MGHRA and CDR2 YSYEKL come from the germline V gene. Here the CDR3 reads CASSQEPPPEETQYF. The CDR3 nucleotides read TGCGCCAGCAGCCAAGAGCCCCCGCCAGAAGAGACCCAGTACTTC.